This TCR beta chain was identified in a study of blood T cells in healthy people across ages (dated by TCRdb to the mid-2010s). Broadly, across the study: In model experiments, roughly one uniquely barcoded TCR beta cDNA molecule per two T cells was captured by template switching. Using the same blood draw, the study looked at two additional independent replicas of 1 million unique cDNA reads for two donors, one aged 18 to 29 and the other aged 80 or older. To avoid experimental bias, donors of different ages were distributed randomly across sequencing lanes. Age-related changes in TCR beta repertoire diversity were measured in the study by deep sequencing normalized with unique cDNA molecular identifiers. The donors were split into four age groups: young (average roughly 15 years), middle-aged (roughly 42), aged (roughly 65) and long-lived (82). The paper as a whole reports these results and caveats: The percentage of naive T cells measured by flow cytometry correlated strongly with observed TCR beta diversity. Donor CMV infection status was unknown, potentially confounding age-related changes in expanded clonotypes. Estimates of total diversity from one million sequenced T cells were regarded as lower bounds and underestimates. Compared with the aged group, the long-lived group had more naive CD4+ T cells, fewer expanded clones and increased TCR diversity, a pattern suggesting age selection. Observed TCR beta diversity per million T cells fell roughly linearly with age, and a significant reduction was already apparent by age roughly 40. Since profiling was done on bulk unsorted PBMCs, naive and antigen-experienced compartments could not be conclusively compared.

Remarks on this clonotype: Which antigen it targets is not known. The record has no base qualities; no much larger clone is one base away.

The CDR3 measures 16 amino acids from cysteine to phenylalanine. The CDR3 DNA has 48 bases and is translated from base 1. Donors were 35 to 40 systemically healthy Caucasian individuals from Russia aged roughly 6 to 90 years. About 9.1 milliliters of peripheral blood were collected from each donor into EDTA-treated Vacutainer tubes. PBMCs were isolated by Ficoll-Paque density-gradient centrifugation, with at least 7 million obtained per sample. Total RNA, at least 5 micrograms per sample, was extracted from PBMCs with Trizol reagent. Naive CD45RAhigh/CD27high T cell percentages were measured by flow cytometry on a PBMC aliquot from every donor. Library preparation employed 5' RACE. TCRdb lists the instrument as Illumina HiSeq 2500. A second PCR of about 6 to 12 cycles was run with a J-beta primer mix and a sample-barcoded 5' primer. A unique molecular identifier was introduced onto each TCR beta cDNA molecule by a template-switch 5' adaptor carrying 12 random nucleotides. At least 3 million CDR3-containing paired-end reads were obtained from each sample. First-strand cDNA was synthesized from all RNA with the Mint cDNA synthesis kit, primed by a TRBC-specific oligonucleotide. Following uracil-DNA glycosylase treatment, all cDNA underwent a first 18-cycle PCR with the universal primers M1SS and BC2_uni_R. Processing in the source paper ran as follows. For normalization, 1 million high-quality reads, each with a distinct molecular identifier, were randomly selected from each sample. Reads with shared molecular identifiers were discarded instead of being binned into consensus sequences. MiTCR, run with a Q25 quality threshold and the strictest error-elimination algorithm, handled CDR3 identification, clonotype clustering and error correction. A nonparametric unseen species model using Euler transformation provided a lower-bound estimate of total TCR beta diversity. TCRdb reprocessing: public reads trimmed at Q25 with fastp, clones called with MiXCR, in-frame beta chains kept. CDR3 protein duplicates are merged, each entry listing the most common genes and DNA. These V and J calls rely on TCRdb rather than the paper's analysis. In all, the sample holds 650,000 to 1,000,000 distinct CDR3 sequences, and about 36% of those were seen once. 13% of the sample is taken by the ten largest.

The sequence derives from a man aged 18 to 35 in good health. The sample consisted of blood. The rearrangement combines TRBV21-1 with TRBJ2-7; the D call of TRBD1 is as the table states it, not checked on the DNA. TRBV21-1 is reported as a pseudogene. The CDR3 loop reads CASSRDTGTGTYEQYF. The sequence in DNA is TGTGCCAGCAGCAGAGATACCGGGACAGGGACCTACGAGCAGTACTTC.